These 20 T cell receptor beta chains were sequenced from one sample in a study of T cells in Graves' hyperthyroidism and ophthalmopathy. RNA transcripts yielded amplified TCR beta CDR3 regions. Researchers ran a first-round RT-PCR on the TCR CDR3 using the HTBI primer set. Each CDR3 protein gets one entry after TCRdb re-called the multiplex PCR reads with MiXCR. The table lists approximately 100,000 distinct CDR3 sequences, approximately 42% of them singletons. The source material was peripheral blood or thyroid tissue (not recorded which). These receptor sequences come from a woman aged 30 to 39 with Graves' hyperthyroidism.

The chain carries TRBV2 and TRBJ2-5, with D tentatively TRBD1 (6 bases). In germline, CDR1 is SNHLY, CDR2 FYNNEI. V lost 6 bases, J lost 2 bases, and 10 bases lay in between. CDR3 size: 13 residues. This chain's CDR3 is CASRRTVQETQYF. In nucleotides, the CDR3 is TGTGCCAGCAGACGGACAGTTCAAGAGACCCAGTACTTC.

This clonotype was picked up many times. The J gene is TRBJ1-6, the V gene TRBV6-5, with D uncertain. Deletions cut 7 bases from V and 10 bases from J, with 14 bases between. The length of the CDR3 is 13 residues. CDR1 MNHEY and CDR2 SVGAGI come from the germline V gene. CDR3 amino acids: CASNLTPGSPLHF. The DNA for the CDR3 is TGTGCCAGCAACCTAACACCGGGATCACCCCTCCACTTT.

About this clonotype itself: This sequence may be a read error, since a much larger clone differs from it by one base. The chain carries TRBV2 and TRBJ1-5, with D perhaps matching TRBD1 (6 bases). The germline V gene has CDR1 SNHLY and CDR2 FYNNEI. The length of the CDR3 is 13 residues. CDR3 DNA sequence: TGTGCCGGCAGCGTAGGGGGGAATCAGCCCCAGCATTTT. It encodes CAGSVGGNQPQHF. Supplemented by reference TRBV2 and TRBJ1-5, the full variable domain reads EPEVTQTPSHQVTQMGQEVILRCVPISNHLYFYWYRQILGQKVEFLVSFYNNEISEKSEIFDDQFSVERPDGSNFTLKIRSTKLEDSAMYFCAGSVGGNQPQHFGDGTRLSIL.

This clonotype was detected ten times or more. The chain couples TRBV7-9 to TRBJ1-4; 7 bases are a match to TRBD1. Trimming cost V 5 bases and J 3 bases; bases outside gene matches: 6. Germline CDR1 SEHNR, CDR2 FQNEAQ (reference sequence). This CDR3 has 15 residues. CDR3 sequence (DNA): TGTGCCAGCAGCGCGAGGGGGCTGGCTAATGAAAAACTGTTTTTT. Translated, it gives CASSARGLANEKLFF.

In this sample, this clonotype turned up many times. Here the CDR3 DNA reads TGTGCCAGCAGCTATGACGCAGGGGGCTACGAGCAGTACTTC. This codes for CASSYDAGGYEQYF. The chain couples TRBV6-1 to TRBJ2-7; 7 bases match TRBD1. Germline lookup yields CDR1 MNHNS and CDR2 SASEGT. This CDR3 is built from 14 residues. V gave up 6 bases and J gave up 3 bases; unmatched junction bases: 8.

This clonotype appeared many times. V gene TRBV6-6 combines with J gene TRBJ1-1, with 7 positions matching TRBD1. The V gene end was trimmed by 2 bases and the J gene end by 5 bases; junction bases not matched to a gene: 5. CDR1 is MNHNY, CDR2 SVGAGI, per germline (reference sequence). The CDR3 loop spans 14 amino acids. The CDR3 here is CASSYGAGGTEAFF. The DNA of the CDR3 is TGTGCCAGCAGTTACGGGGCAGGGGGGACTGAAGCTTTCTTT.

CDR3 DNA sequence: TGTGCCATCAGGGGGGGAACAGTGTATGGCTACACCTTC. Translating gives CAIRGGTVYGYTF. This rearrangement joins TRBV10-3 to TRBJ1-2; D is possibly TRBD1 (5 bases). The length of the CDR3 is 13 residues. The ends were cut back, 6 bases at V and 5 bases at J, with 13 bases in the middle. Germline CDR1 ENHRY, CDR2 SYGVKD.

This CDR3 reads CASRERGDGNTIYF. The CDR3 DNA reads as TGTGCCAGCAGGGAACGGGGAGACGGAAACACCATATATTTT. The gene calls are TRBV2 and TRBJ1-3; the D is unclear. CDR1 SNHLY and CDR2 FYNNEI come from the germline V gene. The CDR3 consists of 14 residues. V lost 6 bases, J lost 4 bases, and 13 bases lay in between.

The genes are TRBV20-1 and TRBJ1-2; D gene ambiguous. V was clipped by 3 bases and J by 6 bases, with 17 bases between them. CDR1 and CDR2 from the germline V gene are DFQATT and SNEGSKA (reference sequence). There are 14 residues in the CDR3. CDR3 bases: TGCAGTGCTAGGTCTTCAGGTGGAGGCCATGGCTACACCTTC. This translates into CSARSSGGGHGYTF.

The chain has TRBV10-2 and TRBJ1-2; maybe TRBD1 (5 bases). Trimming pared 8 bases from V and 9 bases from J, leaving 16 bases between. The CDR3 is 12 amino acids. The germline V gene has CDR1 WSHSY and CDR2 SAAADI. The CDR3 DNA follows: TGCGCCAGCTGTGCAGGGTTATTAAGCTACACCTTC. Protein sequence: CASCAGLLSYTF.

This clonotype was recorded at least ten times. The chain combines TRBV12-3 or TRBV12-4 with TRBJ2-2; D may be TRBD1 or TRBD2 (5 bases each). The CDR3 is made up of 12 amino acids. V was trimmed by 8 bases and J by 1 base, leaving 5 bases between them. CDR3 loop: CASGGNTGELFF. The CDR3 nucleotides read TGTGCCAGCGGGGGGAACACCGGGGAGCTGTTTTTT.

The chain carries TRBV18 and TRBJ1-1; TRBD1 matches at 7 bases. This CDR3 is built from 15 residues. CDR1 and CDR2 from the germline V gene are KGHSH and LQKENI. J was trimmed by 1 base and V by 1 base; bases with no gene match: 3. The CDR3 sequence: CASSPLGQQNTEAFF. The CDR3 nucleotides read TGTGCCAGCTCACCACTGGGACAGCAGAACACTGAAGCTTTCTTT. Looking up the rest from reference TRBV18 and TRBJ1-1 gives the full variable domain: NAGVMQNPRHLVRRRGQEARLRCSPMKGHSHVYWYRQLPEEGLKFMVYLQKENIIDESGMPKERFSAEFPKEGPSILRIQQVVRGDSAAYFCASSPLGQQNTEAFFGQGTRLTVV.

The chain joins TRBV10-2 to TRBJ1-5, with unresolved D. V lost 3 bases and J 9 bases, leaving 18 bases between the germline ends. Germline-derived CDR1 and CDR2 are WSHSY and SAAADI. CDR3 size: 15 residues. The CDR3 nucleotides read TGCGCCAGCAGTGATTTCTTGGGCGGGGAAGGGCCCCAGCATTTT. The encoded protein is CASSDFLGGEGPQHF.

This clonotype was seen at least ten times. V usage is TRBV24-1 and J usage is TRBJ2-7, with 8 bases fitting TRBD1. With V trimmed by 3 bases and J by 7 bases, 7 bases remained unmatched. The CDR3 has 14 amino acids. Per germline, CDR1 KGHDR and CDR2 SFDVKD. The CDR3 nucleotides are TGTGCCACCAGTGATCAGGGGGCCCCGGGAGAGCAGTACTTC. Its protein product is CATSDQGAPGEQYF.

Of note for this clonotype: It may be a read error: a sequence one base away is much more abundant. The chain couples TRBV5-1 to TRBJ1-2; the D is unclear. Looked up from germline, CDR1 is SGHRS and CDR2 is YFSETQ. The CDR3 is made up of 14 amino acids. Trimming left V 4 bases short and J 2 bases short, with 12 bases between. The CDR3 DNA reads TGCGCCAGCAGCGTAACCGGGCCGAACTATGGCTACACCTTC. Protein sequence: CASSVTGPNYGYTF.

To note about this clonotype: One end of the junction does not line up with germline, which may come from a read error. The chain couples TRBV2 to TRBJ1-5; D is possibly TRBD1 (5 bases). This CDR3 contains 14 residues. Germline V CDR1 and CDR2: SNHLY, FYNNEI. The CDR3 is CASSEQGGNQPQHF. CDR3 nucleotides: TGTGCCAGCAGTGAACAGGGTGGCAATCAACCCCAGCATTTT. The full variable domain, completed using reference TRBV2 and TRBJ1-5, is EPEVTQTPSHQVTQMGQEVILRCVPISNHLYFYWYRQILGQKVEFLVSFYNNEISEKSEIFDDQFSVERPDGSNFTLKIRSTKLEDSAMYFCASSEQGGNQPQHFGDGTRLSIL.

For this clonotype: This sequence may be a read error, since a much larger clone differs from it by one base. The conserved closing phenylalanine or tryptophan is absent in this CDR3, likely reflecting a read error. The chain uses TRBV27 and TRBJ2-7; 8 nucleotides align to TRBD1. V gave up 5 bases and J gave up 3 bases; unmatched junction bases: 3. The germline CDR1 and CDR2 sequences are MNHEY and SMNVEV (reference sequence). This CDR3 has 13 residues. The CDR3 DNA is TGTGCCAGCAGTAGAGGACAGGGCTACGAGCAGTACCTC. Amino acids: CASSRGQGYEQYL.

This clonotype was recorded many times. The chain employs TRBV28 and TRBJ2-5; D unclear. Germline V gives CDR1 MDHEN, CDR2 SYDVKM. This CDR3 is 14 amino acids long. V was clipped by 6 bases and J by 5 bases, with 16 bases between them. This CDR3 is CASSPRSSFETQYF. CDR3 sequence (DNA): TGTGCCAGCAGCCCAAGATCAAGCTTCGAGACCCAGTACTTC. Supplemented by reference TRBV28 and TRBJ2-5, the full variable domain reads DVKVTQSSRYLVKRTGEKVFLECVQDMDHENMFWYRQDPGLGLRLIYFSYDVKMKEKGDIPEGYSVSREKKERFSLILESASTNQTSMYLCASSPRSSFETQYFGPGTRLLVL.

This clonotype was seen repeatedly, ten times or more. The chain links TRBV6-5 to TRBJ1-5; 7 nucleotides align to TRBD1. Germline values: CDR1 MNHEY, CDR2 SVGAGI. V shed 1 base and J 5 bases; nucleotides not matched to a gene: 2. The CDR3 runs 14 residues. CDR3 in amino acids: CASSYWQGDQPQHF. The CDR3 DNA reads TGTGCCAGCAGTTACTGGCAGGGGGATCAGCCCCAGCATTTT.

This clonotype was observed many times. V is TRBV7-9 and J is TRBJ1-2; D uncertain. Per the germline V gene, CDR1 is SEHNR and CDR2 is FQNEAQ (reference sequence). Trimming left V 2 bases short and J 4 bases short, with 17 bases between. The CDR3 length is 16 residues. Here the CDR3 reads CASSLLDLGIGYGYTF. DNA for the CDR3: TGTGCCAGCAGCTTATTGGACTTGGGAATAGGCTATGGCTACACCTTC.